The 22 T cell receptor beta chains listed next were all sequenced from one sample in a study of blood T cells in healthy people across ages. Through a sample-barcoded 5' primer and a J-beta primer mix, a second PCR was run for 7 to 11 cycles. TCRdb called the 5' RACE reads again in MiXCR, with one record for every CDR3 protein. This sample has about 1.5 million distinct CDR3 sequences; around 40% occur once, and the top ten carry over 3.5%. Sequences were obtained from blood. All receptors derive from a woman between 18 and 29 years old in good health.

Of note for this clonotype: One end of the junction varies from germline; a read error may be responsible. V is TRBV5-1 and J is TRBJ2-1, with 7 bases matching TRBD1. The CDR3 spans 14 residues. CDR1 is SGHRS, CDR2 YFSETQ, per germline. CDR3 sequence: CANSLGQAFQEQFF. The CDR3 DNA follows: TGCGCCAACAGCTTAGGACAGGCCTTTCAAGAGCAGTTCTTC.

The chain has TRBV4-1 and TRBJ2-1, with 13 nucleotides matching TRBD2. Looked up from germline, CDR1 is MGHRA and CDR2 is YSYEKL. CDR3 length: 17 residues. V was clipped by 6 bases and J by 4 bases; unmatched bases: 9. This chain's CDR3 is CASSRTSGGPLYNEQFF. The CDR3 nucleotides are TGCGCCAGCAGTCGGACTAGCGGGGGACCTCTTTACAATGAGCAGTTCTTC.

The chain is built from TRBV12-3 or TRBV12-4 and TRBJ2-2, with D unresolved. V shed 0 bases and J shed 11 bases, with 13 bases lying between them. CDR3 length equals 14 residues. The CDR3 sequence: CASSLAPERGELFF. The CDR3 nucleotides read TGTGCCAGCAGTTTAGCGCCGGAAAGAGGCGAGCTGTTTTTT.

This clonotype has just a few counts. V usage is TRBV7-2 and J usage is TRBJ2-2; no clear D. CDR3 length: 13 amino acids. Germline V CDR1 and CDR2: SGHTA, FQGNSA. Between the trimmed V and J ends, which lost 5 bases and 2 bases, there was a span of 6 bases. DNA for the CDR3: TGTGCCAGCAGCCCCAAAAACACCGGGGAGCTGTTTTTT. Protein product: CASSPKNTGELFF.

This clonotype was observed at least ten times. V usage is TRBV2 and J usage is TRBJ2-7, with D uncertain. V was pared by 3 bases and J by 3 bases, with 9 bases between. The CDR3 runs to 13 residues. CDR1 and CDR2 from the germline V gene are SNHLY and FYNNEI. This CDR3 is CASSEGFSYEQYF. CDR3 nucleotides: TGTGCCAGCAGTGAGGGTTTCAGCTACGAGCAGTACTTC.

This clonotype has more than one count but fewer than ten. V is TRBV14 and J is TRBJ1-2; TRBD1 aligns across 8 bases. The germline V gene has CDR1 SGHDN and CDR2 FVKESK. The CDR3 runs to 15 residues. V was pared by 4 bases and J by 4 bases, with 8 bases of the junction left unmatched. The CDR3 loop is CASSRTGGSSYGYTF. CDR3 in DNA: TGTGCCAGCAGCCGTACAGGGGGATCGTCCTATGGCTACACCTTC.

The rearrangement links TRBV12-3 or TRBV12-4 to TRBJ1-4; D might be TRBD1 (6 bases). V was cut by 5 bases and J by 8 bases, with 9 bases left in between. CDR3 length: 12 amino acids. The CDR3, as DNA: TGTGCCAGCAGTCCCGGGACAGAAAAACTGTTTTTT. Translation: CASSPGTEKLFF.

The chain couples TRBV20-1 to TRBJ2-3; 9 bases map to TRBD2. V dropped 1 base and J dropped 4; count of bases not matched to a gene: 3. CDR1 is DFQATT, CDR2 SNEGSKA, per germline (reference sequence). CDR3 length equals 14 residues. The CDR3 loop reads CSARVGGGADTQYF. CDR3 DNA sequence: TGCAGTGCTAGAGTTGGCGGGGGGGCAGATACGCAGTATTTT.

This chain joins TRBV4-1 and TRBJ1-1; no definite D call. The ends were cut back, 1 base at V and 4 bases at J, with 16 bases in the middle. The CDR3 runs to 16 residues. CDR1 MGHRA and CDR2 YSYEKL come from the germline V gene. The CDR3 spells CASSQARRGGATEAFF. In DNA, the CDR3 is TGCGCCAGCAGCCAAGCCCGTAGAGGAGGCGCCACTGAAGCTTTCTTT.

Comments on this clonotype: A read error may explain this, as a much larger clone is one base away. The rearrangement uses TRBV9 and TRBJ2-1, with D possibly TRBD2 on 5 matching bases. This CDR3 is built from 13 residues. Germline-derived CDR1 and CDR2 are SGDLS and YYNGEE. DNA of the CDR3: TGTGCCAGCATCGTAGGAACTAGCAATGAGCAGTTCTTC. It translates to CASIVGTSNEQFF. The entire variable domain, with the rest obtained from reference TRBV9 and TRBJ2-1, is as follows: DSGVTQTPKHLITATGQRVTLRCSPRSGDLSVYWYQQSLDQGLQFLIQYYNGEERAKGNILERFSAQQFPDLHSELNLSSLELGDSALYFCASIVGTSNEQFFGPGTRLTVL.

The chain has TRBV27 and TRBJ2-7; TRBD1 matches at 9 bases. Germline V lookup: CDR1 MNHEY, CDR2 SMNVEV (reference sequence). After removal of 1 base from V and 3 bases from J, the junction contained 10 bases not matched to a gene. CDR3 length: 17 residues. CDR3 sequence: CASSLLVGQGFFYEQYF. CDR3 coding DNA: TGTGCCAGCAGTTTATTGGTCGGACAGGGGTTCTTCTACGAGCAGTACTTC.

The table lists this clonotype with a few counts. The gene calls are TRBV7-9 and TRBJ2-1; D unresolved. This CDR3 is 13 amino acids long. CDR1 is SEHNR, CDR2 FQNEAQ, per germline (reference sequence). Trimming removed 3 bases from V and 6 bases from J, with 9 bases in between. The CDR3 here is CASSLLVLNEQFF. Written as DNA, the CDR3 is TGTGCCAGCAGCTTGCTAGTGCTCAATGAGCAGTTCTTC.

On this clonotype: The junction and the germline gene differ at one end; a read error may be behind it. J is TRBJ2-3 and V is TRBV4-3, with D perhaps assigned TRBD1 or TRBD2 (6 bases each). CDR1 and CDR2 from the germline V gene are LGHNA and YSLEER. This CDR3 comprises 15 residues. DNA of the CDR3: TGCGCCAGCAGCCAAGGCGGTGGGGGCGGGGATACGCGGTATTTT. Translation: CASSQGGGGGDTRYF.

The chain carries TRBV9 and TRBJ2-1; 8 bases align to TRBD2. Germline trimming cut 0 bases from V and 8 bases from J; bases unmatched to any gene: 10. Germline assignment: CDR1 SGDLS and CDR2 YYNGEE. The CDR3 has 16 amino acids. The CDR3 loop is CASSVAPPGGVDEQFF. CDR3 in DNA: TGTGCCAGCAGCGTAGCGCCCCCGGGAGGGGTGGATGAGCAGTTCTTC.

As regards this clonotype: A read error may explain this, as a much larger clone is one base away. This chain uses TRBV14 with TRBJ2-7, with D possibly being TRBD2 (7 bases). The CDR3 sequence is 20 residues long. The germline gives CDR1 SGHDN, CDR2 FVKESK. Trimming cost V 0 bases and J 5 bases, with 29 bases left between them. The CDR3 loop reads CASSQDRRTRRLGGLNEQYF. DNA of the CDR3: TGTGCCAGCAGCCAAGATCGGCGGACTAGAAGATTGGGGGGGCTAAACGAGCAGTACTTC.

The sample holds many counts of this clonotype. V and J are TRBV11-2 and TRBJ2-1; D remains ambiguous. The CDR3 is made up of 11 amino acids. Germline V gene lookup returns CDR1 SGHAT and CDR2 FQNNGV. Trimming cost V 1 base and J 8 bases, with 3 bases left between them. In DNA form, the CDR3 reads TGTGCCAGCAGCTTAGTACATGAGCAGTTCTTC. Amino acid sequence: CASSLVHEQFF. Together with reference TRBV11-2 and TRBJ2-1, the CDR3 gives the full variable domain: EAGVAQSPRYKIIEKRQSVAFWCNPISGHATLYWYQQILGQGPKLLIQFQNNGVVDDSQLPKDRFSAERLKGVDSTLKIQPAKLEDSAVYLCASSLVHEQFFGPGTRLTVL.

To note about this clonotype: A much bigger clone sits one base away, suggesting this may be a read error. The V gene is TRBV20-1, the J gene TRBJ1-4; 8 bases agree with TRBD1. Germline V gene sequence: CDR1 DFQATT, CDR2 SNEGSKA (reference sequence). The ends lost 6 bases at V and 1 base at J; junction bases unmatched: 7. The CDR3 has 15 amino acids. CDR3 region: CSAPRTGRTNEKLFF. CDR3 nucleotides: TGCAGTGCCCCACGGACAGGGAGAACTAATGAAAAACTGTTTTTT.

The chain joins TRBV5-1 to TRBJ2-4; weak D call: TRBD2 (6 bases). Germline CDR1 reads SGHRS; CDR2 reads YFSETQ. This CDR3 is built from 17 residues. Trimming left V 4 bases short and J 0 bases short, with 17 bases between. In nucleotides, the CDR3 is TGCGCCAGCAGCCCAAGCTCCAGCGGGCTAGCCAAAAACATTCAGTACTTC. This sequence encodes CASSPSSSGLAKNIQYF. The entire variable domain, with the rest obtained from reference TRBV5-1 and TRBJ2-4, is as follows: KAGVTQTPRYLIKTRGQQVTLSCSPISGHRSVSWYQQTPGQGLQFLFEYFSETQRNKGNFPGRFSGRQFSNSRSEMNVSTLELGDSALYLCASSPSSSGLAKNIQYFGAGTRLSVL.

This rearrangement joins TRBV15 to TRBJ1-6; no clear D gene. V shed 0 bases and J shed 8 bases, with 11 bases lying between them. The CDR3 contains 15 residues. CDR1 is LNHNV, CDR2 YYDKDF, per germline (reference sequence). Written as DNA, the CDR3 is TGTGCCACCAGCAGAGATTCCGGGGAGGATTCACCCCTCCACTTT. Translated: CATSRDSGEDSPLHF.

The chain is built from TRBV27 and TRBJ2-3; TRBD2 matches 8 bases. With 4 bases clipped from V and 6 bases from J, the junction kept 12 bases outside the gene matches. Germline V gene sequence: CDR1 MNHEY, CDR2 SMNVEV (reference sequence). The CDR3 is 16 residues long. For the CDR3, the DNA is TGTGCCAGCAGTTGGGTTAGCGGGGCCCCTTCCGATACGCAGTATTTT. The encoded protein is CASSWVSGAPSDTQYF.

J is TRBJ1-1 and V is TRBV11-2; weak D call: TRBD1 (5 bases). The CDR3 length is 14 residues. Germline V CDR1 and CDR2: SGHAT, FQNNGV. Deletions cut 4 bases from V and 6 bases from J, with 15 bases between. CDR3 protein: CASSWGWKGPEAFF. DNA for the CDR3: TGTGCCAGCAGCTGGGGGTGGAAGGGGCCTGAAGCTTTCTTT.

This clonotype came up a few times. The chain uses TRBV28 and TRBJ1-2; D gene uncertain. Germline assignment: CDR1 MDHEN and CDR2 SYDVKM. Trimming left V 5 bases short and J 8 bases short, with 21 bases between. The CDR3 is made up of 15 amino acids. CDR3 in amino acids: CASSQPVIGPQGYTF. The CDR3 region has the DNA TGTGCCAGCAGTCAGCCGGTTATTGGGCCGCAAGGCTACACCTTC.